The source of this TCR beta chain is a study of cytomegalovirus exposure and HLA in healthy donors. CDR3 length: 15 amino acids. Germline values: CDR1 SGHTA, CDR2 FQGNSA. Trimming removed 0 bases at V and 6 bases at J, with 15 bases between. Researchers ran the PCR with 60 Vbeta and 13 Jbeta primers. Some clones are missing from TCRdb's copy, which holds only in-frame ones; the method was immunoSEQ multiplex PCR. The repertoire consists of 140,000 to 150,000 clones, with about four fifths occurring once and the leading ten covering 4.5%. V gene TRBV7-2 combines with J gene TRBJ2-7, with no clear D. Sequenced input: PBMCs. The receptor comes from a man in his forties or fifties in good health and CMV-seronegative. The CDR3 DNA reads as TGTGCCAGCAGCTTAGCGCCGCCCAAGCCCGGCGAGCAGTACTTC. Translating it yields CASSLAPPKPGEQYF.